This T cell receptor beta chain stems from a study of blood T cell repertoires in COVID-19. Data came from immunoSEQ multiplex PCR; TCRdb stores just in-frame clones and leaves some out. The sample has 200,000 to 250,000 clones, roughly nine tenths seen once; the top ten hold less than 8%. CDR1 is MDHEN and CDR2 is SYDVKM in the germline V gene. This CDR3 has 16 amino acids. V lost 7 bases and J lost 3; bases outside the gene matches: 6. This receptor was identified in a man aged 60 to 75 with acute or convalescent COVID-19. Sequenced: peripheral blood. The chain couples TRBV28 to TRBJ2-3; TRBD2 agrees at 14 bases. The CDR3 is CASILGLAGATDTQYF. CDR3 nucleotides: TGTGCCAGCATCTTGGGACTAGCGGGAGCGACAGATACGCAGTATTTT.